This is a list of T cell receptor beta chains from one sample in a study of blood T cell repertoires in COVID-19. The protocol was immunoSEQ multiplex PCR, while the TCRdb copy is restricted to in-frame clones and leaves out a portion. This table has some 150,000 clones, 84% appearing once. Sequencing was done on a sample of peripheral blood. The receptors come from a woman in her fifties or sixties with acute or convalescent COVID-19. CDR3s include the opening cysteine and the closing phenylalanine or tryptophan.

TRBV6-5,CASSFNSGSNTGELFF
TRBV6-5,CASSYGRQGYNYGYTF
TRBV7-9,CASSTGQTNTEAFF
TRBV14,CASSQDLGPGETQYF
TRBV2,CASSNSAGSQPQHF
TRBV12-3/TRBV12-4,CASSRGQGEAFF
TRBV7-9,CASSLQGNQPQHF
TRBV3-1/TRBV3-2,CASSHDRGDTEAFF
TRBV7-2,CASSQRGFGNQPQHF
TRBV6-5,CASSRGLAGVSGQFF
TRBV27,CASSFQPGLAGADTQYF
TRBV5-1,CASSLAGQEIYGYTF
TRBV12-3/TRBV12-4,CASGGQRYNEQFF
TRBV7-3,CASSSRDGSSGEQFF
TRBV7-9,CASSPISENGYTF
TRBV7-2,CASSPLSRTGELFF
TRBV7-2,CASSLQRGEFETQYF
TRBV18,CASSPETDNYGYTF
TRBV3-1/TRBV3-2,CASSPSGTGNQPQHF
TRBV12-3/TRBV12-4,CASSSSGTGNYTF
TRBV28,CASSPTGGAWVNYGYTF
TRBV2,CASKRETGGNQPQHF
TRBV7-6,CASSPTFTGNTEAFF
TRBV25-1,CASSGTGKETQYF
TRBV3-1/TRBV3-2,CASSPAPSGRVGTQYF
TRBV7-9,CASSDNRETNEKLFF
TRBV5-1,CASSVSGLSYNEQFF
TRBV5-1,CASSSRDRGTDTQYF
TRBV2,CASSVAARSYEQYF
TRBV19,CASSSRDKSYNEQFF
TRBV9,CASSAEPGAGDTQYF
TRBV7-9,CASSLGDRVGYEQYF
TRBV7-2,CASSLNEQGRGEKLFF
TRBV6-1,CASSEASAGLGEQYF
TRBV25-1,CACSETPYTEAFF
TRBV28,CASGLAASIYEQYF
TRBV5-8,CASSGPWEGAANNEQFF
TRBV6-6,CASSWTGEVEQYF
TRBV27,CASRRETGYGYTF